A selection of T cell receptor beta chains follows, all from one sample in a study of blood T cell repertoires in COVID-19. Assay: immunoSEQ multiplex PCR; the TCRdb copy retains only in-frame clones and omits some. The profile covers 150,000 to 200,000 clones, with roughly 80% appearing a single time and roughly a sixth taken by the ten largest. Specimen: PBMCs or T cells enriched from blood (not recorded which). The receptors here all came from a woman aged 45 to 65 who had recovered from COVID-19. Both conserved end residues are part of each CDR3. The D gene is left open where the match is weak. Clone size is stated in some rows and not others, as once, few, many or a class when expanded.

d_gene | j_gene | v_gene | abundance | len | CDR3nt | CDR3aa
TRBD1 | TRBJ1-5 | TRBV7-2 | . | 14 | TGTGCCAGCAGCCAGGGACAGAGCAATCAGCCCCAGCATTTT | CASSQGQSNQPQHF
TRBD1 | TRBJ2-7 | TRBV7-8 | . | 15 | TGTGCCAGCAGCTTAGTGGGACAGGCTGTGGCCGAGCAGTACTTC | CASSLVGQAVAEQYF
. | TRBJ2-5 | TRBV21-1 | once | 14 | TGTGCCACCAAGACTAGCGGGAGACGAGAGACCCAGTACTTC | CATKTSGRRETQYF
TRBD1 | TRBJ1-1 | TRBV10-3 | . | 15 | TGTGCCATCAGGAAAGGGACAGGAGAGAACACTGAAGCTTTCTTT | CAIRKGTGENTEAFF
TRBD1 | TRBJ2-7 | TRBV18 | . | 16 | TGTGCCAGCTCACCTATCGGGACAGGGGAAATCTACGAGCAGTACTTC | CASSPIGTGEIYEQYF
TRBD2 | TRBJ2-1 | TRBV6-5 | . | 15 | TGTGCCAGCAGTCAATCCGGGACTAGCGGGAGTGGGCAGTTCTTC | CASSQSGTSGSGQFF
TRBD1 | TRBJ2-7 | TRBV2 | . | 17 | TGTGCCAGCAGTAAACAGGGGGCTGGGGAACTTCTCTACGAGCAGTACTTC | CASSKQGAGELLYEQYF
. | TRBJ2-3 | TRBV28 | . | 13 | TGTGCCAGCAGTTTATACGGGGCAGATACGCAGTATTTT | CASSLYGADTQYF
TRBD2 | TRBJ2-7 | TRBV10-3 | . | 15 | TGTGCCATGAGTGGGACTAGCGGTATCTCCTACGAGCAGTACTTC | CAMSGTSGISYEQYF
. | TRBJ1-1 | TRBV28 | . | 15 | TGTGCCAGCAGCCCTCCTCAGGCCCAGAACACTGAAGCTTTCTTT | CASSPPQAQNTEAFF
. | TRBJ2-1 | TRBV24-1 | once | 14 | TGTGCCACCAGCCGGGACTCGACCTACAATGAGCAGTTCTTC | CATSRDSTYNEQFF
TRBD2 | TRBJ2-2 | TRBV5-1 | . | 16 | TGCGCCAGCAGCTTGGTACTAGCGGGAGATGGCGGGGAGCTGTTTTTT | CASSLVLAGDGGELFF
TRBD2 | TRBJ2-7 | TRBV5-1 | . | 16 | TGCGCCAGCAGCTCGCGGGGGTCCCATCATACCACTCAGCAGTACTTC | CASSSRGSHHTTQQYF
TRBD2 | TRBJ2-1 | TRBV9 | . | 15 | TGTGCCAGCAGCGTAGAATACCGCGGGGGGAATGAGCAGTTCTTC | CASSVEYRGGNEQFF
. | TRBJ2-1 | TRBV7-2 | . | 13 | TGTGCCAGCAGCCCTACTTCCTACAATGAGCAGTTCTTC | CASSPTSYNEQFF
TRBD1 | TRBJ1-4 | TRBV7-2 | . | 15 | TGTGCCAGCAGCGAACAGGGGATGGGGAATGAAAAACTGTTTTTT | CASSEQGMGNEKLFF
. | TRBJ1-5 | TRBV30 | . | 13 | TGTGCCTGGAGTCCGGACAACAATCAGCCCCAGCATTTT | CAWSPDNNQPQHF
. | TRBJ1-1 | TRBV5-8 | once | 12 | TGTGCCAGCAGCAGACAGACGTATGAAGCTTTCTTT | CASSRQTYEAFF
. | TRBJ1-1 | TRBV6-5 | . | 13 | TGTGCCAGCAAAAACAGGGTAGGCACTGAAGCTTTCTTT | CASKNRVGTEAFF
TRBD1 | TRBJ2-3 | TRBV7-2 | once | 15 | TGTGCCAGCAGCTCGCGGACAGGGCCGCCAGATACGCAGTATTTT | CASSSRTGPPDTQYF
TRBD2 | TRBJ2-3 | TRBV7-2 | . | 16 | TGTGCCAGCAGCTCGGGACTAGCGGGAGTAGGGGATACGCAGTATTTT | CASSSGLAGVGDTQYF
TRBD1 | TRBJ1-2 | TRBV4-2 | . | 15 | TGTGCCAGCAGCCAAGCGGGACAGGGGAATAGCGGCTACACCTTC | CASSQAGQGNSGYTF
TRBD1 | TRBJ1-2 | TRBV3-1/TRBV3-2 | . | 14 | TGTGCCAGCAGCCATTCGGACAGGGTGAGGGGCTACACCTTC | CASSHSDRVRGYTF
. | TRBJ1-4 | TRBV5-1 | once | 16 | TGCGCCAGCAGCTTCACAGGAACTGCAACTAATGAAAAACTGTTTTTT | CASSFTGTATNEKLFF
TRBD2 | TRBJ2-3 | TRBV28 | . | 14 | TGTGCCAGCAGTTCTCTAGCGGGAGCAGCCCCGCAGTATTTT | CASSSLAGAAPQYF
TRBD2 | TRBJ2-3 | TRBV4-2 | . | 17 | TGTGCCAGCAGCCTGACCGGGACTAGCGGGAGAGTAGATACGCAGTATTTT | CASSLTGTSGRVDTQYF
. | TRBJ2-5 | TRBV12-1 | . | 13 | TGTGCCAGCAGCTTTGGTCCGCAGGAGACCCAGTACTTC | CASSFGPQETQYF
TRBD2 | TRBJ2-7 | TRBV3-1/TRBV3-2 | . | 15 | TGTGCCAGCAGCCTCGGACTAGCGGGAACGGGCGAGCAGTACTTC | CASSLGLAGTGEQYF
TRBD2 | TRBJ2-3 | TRBV29-1 | . | 14 | TGCAGCGCCTTACTTGGGGGAGGGCCCGGTACGCAGTATTTT | CSALLGGGPGTQYF
. | TRBJ2-1 | TRBV6-4 | once | 12 | TGTGCCAGCAGTGGGGACTCGAATGAGCAGTTCTTC | CASSGDSNEQFF
TRBD2 | TRBJ2-1 | TRBV9 | . | 17 | TGTGCCAGCAGCGTAGGCCTAGCGGGAGGGGTCGGGGGTGAGCAGTTCTTC | CASSVGLAGGVGGEQFF
TRBD1 | TRBJ2-7 | TRBV28 | . | 15 | TGTGCCAGCAGTGGGGACAGGACCATCTCCTACGAGCAGTACTTC | CASSGDRTISYEQYF
TRBD2 | TRBJ2-7 | TRBV12-5 | . | 18 | TGTGCTAGTGGTTTGGTAGGGCATCGACTAGCGGGAGCCCTCGAGCAGTACTTC | CASGLVGHRLAGALEQYF
TRBD1 | TRBJ1-2 | TRBV28 | . | 13 | TGTGCCAGCAGTTTAGACAGGGCCTATGGCTACACCTTC | CASSLDRAYGYTF
. | TRBJ2-2 | TRBV5-4 | . | 15 | TGTGCCAGCAGCTCGGGGAGACCGAACACCGGGGAGCTGTTTTTT | CASSSGRPNTGELFF
. | TRBJ1-6 | TRBV7-6 | . | 14 | TGTGCCAGCAGCTTGGACAGTAGTTATTCACCCCTCCACTTT | CASSLDSSYSPLHF
. | TRBJ2-7 | TRBV6-5 | few | 13 | TGTGCCAGCAAGAGGGAGTCGGGGGACGAGCAGTACTTC | CASKRESGDEQYF
TRBD2 | TRBJ2-1 | TRBV6-5 | few | 16 | TGTGCCAGCAGTTTTTCAACTGGACTAGCGGGTACGGAGCAGTTCTTC | CASSFSTGLAGTEQFF
TRBD1 | TRBJ1-2 | TRBV28 | . | 15 | TGTGCCAGCAGTGGAGGACAGGGTACGGTATCTGGCTACACCTTC | CASSGGQGTVSGYTF
. | TRBJ2-3 | TRBV3-1/TRBV3-2 | . | 19 | TGTGCCAGCAGCCAAGATCGGCAGGGAAAATATTTTAGCACAGATACGCAGTATTTT | CASSQDRQGKYFSTDTQYF
. | TRBJ1-5 | TRBV28 | . | 14 | TGTGCCAGCAGCCAGGCAGGGAGCAATCAGCCCCAGCATTTT | CASSQAGSNQPQHF
TRBD2 | TRBJ2-1 | TRBV11-3 | . | 19 | TGTGCCAGCAGCTTAGATCAAGTGGGAGGGCCTTCCTCCTACAATGAGCAGTTCTTC | CASSLDQVGGPSSYNEQFF
TRBD1 | TRBJ2-7 | TRBV28 | few | 17 | TGTGCCAGCAGTTTATTAGCCCCGACAGGGGGCGACTACGAGCAGTACTTC | CASSLLAPTGGDYEQYF
. | TRBJ1-6 | TRBV6-1 | . | 14 | TGTGCCAGCAGTGAAAGGACAGCTAATTCACCCCTCCACTTT | CASSERTANSPLHF
TRBD1 | TRBJ1-2 | TRBV29-1 | . | 14 | TGCAGCGTTGGGCCTGACAGGGGGGGATATGGCTACACCTTC | CSVGPDRGGYGYTF
TRBD1 | TRBJ2-7 | TRBV30 | . | 12 | TGTGCCTGGGCGACAGGGTACTACGAGCAGTACTTC | CAWATGYYEQYF
TRBD1 | TRBJ2-7 | TRBV10-3 | . | 16 | TGTGCCACAAAAGAGACAGACAGGGTCGTGAGTGGCGAGCAGTACTTC | CATKETDRVVSGEQYF
. | TRBJ2-5 | TRBV11-3 | . | 13 | TGTGCCAGCAGCTTCCAGGGAGGAGAGACCCAGTACTTC | CASSFQGGETQYF